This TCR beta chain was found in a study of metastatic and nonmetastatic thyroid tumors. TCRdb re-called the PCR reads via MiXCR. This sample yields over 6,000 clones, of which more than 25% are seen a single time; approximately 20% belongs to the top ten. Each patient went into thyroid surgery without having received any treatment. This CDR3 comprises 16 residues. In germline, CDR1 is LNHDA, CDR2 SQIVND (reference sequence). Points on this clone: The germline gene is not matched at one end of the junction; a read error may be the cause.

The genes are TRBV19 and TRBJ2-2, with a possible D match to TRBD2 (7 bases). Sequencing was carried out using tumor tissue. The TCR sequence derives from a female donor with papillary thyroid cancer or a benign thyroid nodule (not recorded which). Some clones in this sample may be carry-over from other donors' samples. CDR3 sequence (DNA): TGCGCCAGTCTTGGGGGGGCAGCGACGAACACCGGGGATCTGTTCTTT. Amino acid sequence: CASLGGAATNTGDLFF.